These 29 T cell receptor beta chains were all obtained from the same sample, sequenced in a study of blood T cells in healthy people across ages. With a J-beta primer mix and a sample-barcoded 5' primer, a second PCR ran about 7 to 12 cycles. TCRdb passed the 5' RACE reads through MiXCR, listing each CDR3 protein once. The data contain 750,000 to 850,000 distinct CDR3 sequences, just under 25% of them singletons. These records were also assigned to another study, of T cells of mothers and their children.

Input material: blood. These receptors were obtained from a boy between 10 and 17 years old in good health.

This clonotype was seen a handful of times. The chain joins TRBV7-6 to TRBJ2-3; 7 bases fit TRBD2. V was clipped by 4 bases and J by 8 bases; unmatched bases: 9. Germline V gene data show CDR1 as SGHVS and CDR2 as FNYEAQ. This CDR3 spans 14 amino acids. CDR3 DNA sequence: TGTGCCAGCAGCTCCGAGGCGGAGCGGGGTACGCAGTATTTT. Its protein is CASSSEAERGTQYF.

The sample holds a few counts of this clonotype. The rearrangement links TRBV9 to TRBJ1-6, with D possibly being TRBD1 (5 bases). V lost 0 bases, J lost 9 bases, and 19 bases lay in between. Germline CDR1 reads SGDLS; CDR2 reads YYNGEE. The CDR3 is 17 residues long. The CDR3 nucleotides read TGTGCCAGCAGCGTAGAAGGCCGCGGCAGGGACCCTTCACCCCTCCACTTT. Its protein is CASSVEGRGRDPSPLHF.

CDR3 sequence reads: CASRSGTANYGYTF. CDR3 sequence (DNA): TGTGCCAGCAGATCCGGGACAGCTAACTATGGCTACACCTTC. The chain carries TRBV6-2 or TRBV6-3 and TRBJ1-2; 7 bases line up with TRBD1. The germline gives CDR1 MNHEY, CDR2 SVGEGT. V trimming: 6 bases; J trimming: 0 bases; junction bases outside the gene matches: 4. This CDR3 spans 14 amino acids.

As to this clonotype: Sequence at one end of the junction differs from germline and may be a read error. This sequence joins TRBV7-7 and TRBJ2-5; 7 bases fit TRBD2. The CDR3 sequence is 14 residues long. Germline V gene sequence: CDR1 SSHAT, CDR2 FNYEAQ (reference sequence). CDR3 amino acids: CASSLVPREETQYF. For the CDR3, the DNA is TGTGCTAGCAGCTTAGTCCCGCGGGAGGAGACCCAGTACTTC.

Only a few counts were recorded for this clonotype. The chain links TRBV5-5 to TRBJ2-5, with a tentative D call TRBD1 (6 bases). The CDR3 extends over 14 amino acids. Trimming took 2 bases from V and 11 from J, leaving 19 bases between them. Germline CDR1 reads SGHKS; CDR2 reads YYEKEE (reference sequence). The CDR3 bases are TGTGCCAGCAGCTTCATCACAGGGTTTAGGGAGCAGTACTTC. It codes for CASSFITGFREQYF.

The J gene is TRBJ2-7, the V gene TRBV4-3; D gene uncertain. V lost 0 bases and J 1 base, leaving 7 bases between the germline ends. Per germline, CDR1 LGHNA and CDR2 YSLEER. The CDR3 is 14 residues long. The CDR3 sequence is CASSQDARSYEQYF. The CDR3 DNA is TGCGCCAGCAGCCAAGATGCACGGTCCTACGAGCAGTACTTC.

This clonotype was seen a few times. CDR3 nucleotides: TGTGCCAGCAGCCCCCGGACAGGCACTGAAGCTTTCTTT. The encoded protein is CASSPRTGTEAFF. J is TRBJ1-1 and V is TRBV7-9; 7 bases agree with TRBD1. The CDR3 consists of 13 residues. Germline trimming cut 5 bases from V and 4 bases from J; bases unmatched to any gene: 4. Germline V gives CDR1 SEHNR, CDR2 FQNEAQ (reference sequence).

This clonotype has only one observation. The chain combines TRBV9 with TRBJ2-2, with 13 nucleotides matching TRBD2. Germline V gene sequence: CDR1 SGDLS, CDR2 YYNGEE. This CDR3 comprises 21 residues. J lost 0 bases, V lost 2 bases, and 13 bases had no gene match. The DNA of the CDR3 is TGTGCCAGCAGCGTCGCGAGGAGGACTAGCGGGGGAGACGCGAACACCGGGGAGCTGTTTTTT. It translates to CASSVARRTSGGDANTGELFF. The variable domain in full, with the rest retrieved from reference TRBV9 and TRBJ2-2, is DSGVTQTPKHLITATGQRVTLRCSPRSGDLSVYWYQQSLDQGLQFLIQYYNGEERAKGNILERFSAQQFPDLHSELNLSSLELGDSALYFCASSVARRTSGGDANTGELFFGEGSRLTVL.

The sample holds a few counts of this clonotype. The V gene is TRBV10-3, the J gene TRBJ2-1; TRBD2 agrees at 12 bases. CDR1 ENHRY and CDR2 SYGVKD come from the germline V gene. The V and J ends lost 6 bases and 7 bases, in that order; junction bases with no gene match: 7. The CDR3 extends over 15 amino acids. In DNA form, the CDR3 reads TGTGCCATCAGATCTCCTAGCGGGAGGGGGAATGAGCAGTTCTTC. Translated: CAIRSPSGRGNEQFF.

V and J are TRBV18 and TRBJ2-7; TRBD1 matches at 9 bases. The germline gives CDR1 KGHSH, CDR2 LQKENI. J lost 4 bases, V lost 3 bases, and 22 bases had no gene match. CDR3 size: 20 residues. The CDR3 loop is CASSPFLWDRDDIPLYEQYF. The CDR3 DNA reads as TGTGCCAGCTCACCTTTTCTCTGGGACAGGGATGACATCCCTCTTTACGAGCAGTACTTC. The full variable domain, in which reference TRBV18 and TRBJ2-7 provide the parts outside the CDR3, is NAGVMQNPRHLVRRRGQEARLRCSPMKGHSHVYWYRQLPEEGLKFMVYLQKENIIDESGMPKERFSAEFPKEGPSILRIQQVVRGDSAAYFCASSPFLWDRDDIPLYEQYFGPGTRLTVT.

The table lists this clonotype with a few counts. This rearrangement joins TRBV9 to TRBJ2-5, with 9 nucleotides matching TRBD2. Trimming removed 0 bases from V and 5 bases from J; junction bases left unmatched: 5. The length of the CDR3 is 15 residues. Per germline, CDR1 SGDLS and CDR2 YYNGEE. This CDR3 reads CASSVGGGAGETQYF. The CDR3 region has the DNA TGTGCCAGCAGCGTAGGCGGGGGGGCCGGGGAGACCCAGTACTTC.

This clonotype was counted between two and nine times. The chain has TRBV2 and TRBJ1-2, with D possibly TRBD1 on 5 matching bases. V lost 3 bases to trimming and J lost 4 bases, with 12 bases between them. CDR3 length: 14 amino acids. The germline CDR1 and CDR2 sequences are SNHLY and FYNNEI. DNA for the CDR3: TGTGCCAGCAGTGACGGGGGTTCCGGCTATGGCTACACCTTC. Translating it yields CASSDGGSGYGYTF.

J is TRBJ2-5 and V is TRBV24-1, with D possibly matching TRBD2 (7 bases). V was shortened by 4 bases and J by 7 bases, with 24 bases between the two germline ends. The CDR3 is made up of 17 amino acids. Per the germline V gene, CDR1 is KGHDR and CDR2 is SFDVKD. CDR3 residues: CATSDSRGGGGEGTQYF. As DNA, the CDR3 is TGTGCCACCAGTGACTCTCGCGGGGGCGGTGGGGAGGGGACCCAGTACTTC.

This clonotype was recorded a few times. The chain links TRBV27 to TRBJ1-4; 9 nucleotides agree with TRBD1. V dropped 2 bases and J dropped 10; count of bases not matched to a gene: 8. The length of the CDR3 is 15 residues. CDR1 is MNHEY and CDR2 is SMNVEV in the germline V gene (reference sequence). CDR3 residues: CASSLHGQGSGKLFF. CDR3 sequence (DNA): TGTGCCAGCAGTTTACACGGACAGGGGTCAGGAAAACTGTTTTTT.

This clonotype was picked up a small number of times. The chain combines TRBV18 with TRBJ2-5; D uncertain. The germline gives CDR1 KGHSH, CDR2 LQKENI. This CDR3 contains 15 residues. Trimming removed 5 bases from V and 5 bases from J, with 18 bases in between. CDR3 sequence (DNA): TGTGCCAGCTCAGACCGGGTCGAGGAAGTTGAGACCCAGTACTTC. Translation: CASSDRVEEVETQYF.

This clonotype was seen a few times. The chain links TRBV10-3 to TRBJ2-5; 9 nucleotides align to TRBD1. V lost 3 bases and J lost 1; bases outside the gene matches: 6. The germline V gene encodes CDR1 ENHRY and CDR2 SYGVKD. There are 16 residues in the CDR3. This CDR3 reads CAISDPGTGPQETQYF. In DNA, the CDR3 is TGTGCCATCAGTGATCCCGGGACAGGGCCCCAAGAGACCCAGTACTTC.

The rearrangement links TRBV20-1 to TRBJ1-2, with TRBD1 matching over 7 bases. The J segment lost 2 bases and the V segment lost 3 bases, leaving 6 bases of the junction unmatched. Germline V lookup: CDR1 DFQATT, CDR2 SNEGSKA (reference sequence). CDR3 length: 14 amino acids. CDR3 protein: CSASTGQWNYGYTF. DNA of the CDR3: TGCAGTGCTAGTACGGGACAGTGGAACTATGGCTACACCTTC.

This chain connects TRBV9 to TRBJ2-7; D is perhaps TRBD1 (6 bases). The CDR3 is made up of 15 amino acids. Germline assignment: CDR1 SGDLS and CDR2 YYNGEE. The germline V and J ends were trimmed by 0 bases and 3 bases, with 13 bases remaining between them. As DNA, the CDR3 is TGTGCCAGCAGCGTAGGCCAGGGGCTAGGCTACGAGCAGTACTTC. It translates to CASSVGQGLGYEQYF.

This clonotype was picked up a small number of times. The V gene is TRBV20-1, the J gene TRBJ2-3; TRBD1 is a possible D gene (5 bases). The CDR3 runs to 15 residues. Germline-derived CDR1 and CDR2 are DFQATT and SNEGSKA (reference sequence). The V and J ends lost 1 base and 5 bases respectively, with 16 bases between them. CDR3 residues: CSARATDLGVDTQYF. The CDR3 DNA is TGCAGTGCTAGAGCGACCGATCTAGGGGTAGATACGCAGTATTTT.

The V and J genes are TRBV5-1 and TRBJ2-5, with 7 nucleotides matching TRBD2. The CDR3 runs 14 residues. V shed 5 bases, J shed 4 bases, and the junction held 8 bases outside the gene matches. The germline V gene encodes CDR1 SGHRS and CDR2 YFSETQ. CDR3 residues: CASRPGLTRETQYF. CDR3 nucleotide sequence: TGCGCCAGCAGACCGGGACTAACACGAGAGACCCAGTACTTC.

V is TRBV6-5 and J is TRBJ2-3; TRBD2 matches 12 bases. Germline CDR1 MNHEY, CDR2 SVGAGI. This CDR3 comprises 16 residues. V trimming: 6 bases; J trimming: 4 bases; junction bases outside the gene matches: 8. Here the CDR3 DNA reads TGTGCCAGCAGAGATCTAGCGGGAGGGCCCGCAGATACGCAGTATTTT. As protein: CASRDLAGGPADTQYF.

This clonotype was found a few times. The chain joins TRBV6-1 to TRBJ2-3, with D unclear. Per germline, CDR1 MNHNS and CDR2 SASEGT. Trimming stripped 8 bases from V and 2 bases from J, with 14 bases between. The CDR3 spans 14 residues. CDR3 sequence: CASSVTRITDTQYF. For the CDR3, the DNA is TGTGCCAGCTCCGTGACTCGGATCACAGATACGCAGTATTTT.

The chain combines TRBV6-1 with TRBJ2-6, with D unclear. The CDR3 is 20 residues long. CDR1 MNHNS and CDR2 SASEGT come from the germline V gene. The ends were cut back, 0 bases at V and 2 bases at J, with 20 bases in the middle. CDR3 DNA: TGTGCCAGCAGTGAAGCAGAGGAGATGGTGAGGCGCCCTGGGGCCAACGTCCTGACTTTC. It translates to CASSEAEEMVRRPGANVLTF.

The chain is built from TRBV13 and TRBJ2-5; D may correspond to TRBD1 or TRBD2 (5 bases each). Germline V gives CDR1 PRHDT, CDR2 FYEKMQ (reference sequence). CDR3 length: 14 amino acids. V lost 5 bases, J lost 5 bases, and 15 bases lay in between. This CDR3 is CASSLRGRGETQYF. CDR3 nucleotide sequence: TGTGCCAGCAGCCTACGGGGCCGCGGGGAGACCCAGTACTTC.

The chain links TRBV4-1 to TRBJ2-7; 10 positions agree with TRBD2. CDR1 is MGHRA, CDR2 YSYEKL, per germline. Trimming at V came to 3 bases and at J to 0 bases, leaving 2 bases not matched to a gene. The CDR3 consists of 15 residues. The CDR3 nucleotides are TGCGCCAGCAGCCAGGGACTAGCGTTCTCCTACGAGCAGTACTTC. Amino acid sequence: CASSQGLAFSYEQYF.

This clonotype was observed a handful of times. The chain couples TRBV29-1 to TRBJ1-2; no clear D. The CDR3 spans 10 residues. Germline V CDR1 and CDR2: SQVTM, ANQGSEA. Trimming took off 3 bases at V and 8 bases at J, with 7 bases between the two ends. Here the CDR3 reads CSVEANGYTF. The CDR3 region has the DNA TGCAGCGTTGAGGCGAACGGCTACACCTTC.

This clonotype was found a few times. V usage is TRBV21-1 and J usage is TRBJ1-2. TRBV21-1 is tagged as a pseudogene. The CDR3 runs to 16 residues. CDR3 bases: TGTGCCAGCAGCAAAATGTCAAGCGGGAGCGGCTATGGCTACACCTTC. Its protein is CASSKMSSGSGYGYTF.

This clonotype was seen a handful of times. V and J are TRBV7-3 and TRBJ2-1, with D possibly matching TRBD2 (5 bases). The better agreement between TRBJ2-5 and the DNA end casts doubt on the J call. There are 13 residues in the CDR3. CDR1 is SGHTA, CDR2 FQGTGA, per germline. CDR3: CASSAGITETQYF. The CDR3, as DNA: TGTGCCAGCAGCGCCGGGATTACAGAGACCCAGTACTTC.

The V and J genes are TRBV25-1 and TRBJ2-5; 9 nucleotides agree with TRBD2. After removal of 1 base from V and 2 bases from J, the junction contained 8 bases not matched to a gene. The CDR3 consists of 17 residues. Germline CDR1 and CDR2: MGHDK and SYGVNS. CDR3 nucleotide sequence: TGTGCCAGCAGTGAATCCTTGGGACTAGCACCTCAAGAGACCCAGTACTTC. It is translated as CASSESLGLAPQETQYF.